Listed below are T cell receptor beta chains from one sample, sequenced in a study of untreated major depressive disorder. Some clones are missing from TCRdb's copy, which holds only in-frame ones; the method was immunoSEQ multiplex PCR. The data hold 10,000 to 15,000 clones, with about 89% observed a single time. Specimen: CD4+ T cells from PBMCs. These receptors originate from a woman aged 25 to 39 with major depressive disorder. CDR3s include the opening cysteine and the closing phenylalanine or tryptophan. Fields, in order: V gene, clone size, J gene, D gene, CDR3 protein, CDR3 DNA. The D gene is left open where the match is weak. Size tells how often a clone was seen (once, few, many) or the class of an expanded clone, and some rows leave it out.

>TRBV2|NA|TRBJ1-1|NA
CASAGNTEAFF
TGTGCCAGCGCAGGGAACACTGAAGCTTTCTTT
>TRBV10-1|NA|TRBJ1-4|NA
CASSPRRDEKLFF
TGCGCCAGCAGCCCCAGGCGGGATGAAAAACTGTTTTTT
>TRBV6-6|NA|TRBJ2-7|TRBD2
CASSSPSGSYEQYF
TGTGCCAGCAGTTCCCCCAGCGGGAGCTACGAGCAGTACTTC
>TRBV5-3|NA|TRBJ1-2|NA
CARSLEGNYGYTF
TGTGCCAGAAGCTTGGAAGGGAACTATGGCTACACCTTC
>TRBV11-2|few|TRBJ2-7|NA
CASSLRGETYEQYF
TGTGCCAGCAGCTTACGCGGGGAAACCTACGAGCAGTACTTC
>TRBV18|NA|TRBJ2-7|TRBD2
CASSRLAGVPYEQYF
TGTGCCAGCTCTCGTCTAGCGGGAGTCCCCTACGAGCAGTACTTC
>TRBV7-6|NA|TRBJ1-1|TRBD1
CASSPRGTDTEAFF
TGTGCCAGCAGCCCCCGAGGGACAGACACTGAAGCTTTCTTT
>TRBV2|once|TRBJ2-1|TRBD1
CASRFKSGGANNEQFF
TGTGCCAGTAGATTCAAGTCAGGGGGCGCGAACAATGAGCAGTTCTTC
>TRBV27|NA|TRBJ2-4|TRBD2
CASSPGTSGRAGNIQYF
TGTGCCAGCAGTCCTGGGACTAGCGGGAGGGCGGGTAACATTCAGTACTTC
>TRBV9|NA|TRBJ2-3|TRBD2
CASSVVLAGSTDTQYF
TGTGCCAGCAGCGTAGTTCTAGCGGGGAGCACAGATACGCAGTATTTT
>TRBV29-1|NA|TRBJ2-7|NA
CSVWEESREPYEQYF
TGCAGCGTTTGGGAGGAGTCTCGGGAGCCCTACGAGCAGTACTTC
>TRBV6-5|NA|TRBJ1-2|NA
CASRYQTGAYGYTF
TGTGCCAGCAGGTACCAGACAGGCGCCTATGGCTACACCTTC
>TRBV5-1|once|TRBJ1-1|NA
CASSLAAGGVNTEAFF
TGCGCCAGCAGCTTGGCCGCCGGGGGTGTAAACACTGAAGCTTTCTTT
>TRBV30|NA|TRBJ2-5|NA
CAWSLGLQETQYF
TGTGCCTGGAGCTTGGGTTTGCAAGAGACCCAGTACTTC
>TRBV30|NA|TRBJ2-5|TRBD1
CAWSTGGETQYF
TGTGCCTGGAGTACAGGGGGGGAGACCCAGTACTTC
>TRBV4-3|NA|TRBJ1-5|NA
CASSQARDQPQHF
TGCGCCAGCAGCCAAGCCCGGGATCAGCCCCAGCATTTT